These 7 T cell receptor beta chains were sequenced from one sample in a study of blood T cell repertoires in COVID-19. Clones were read by immunoSEQ multiplex PCR, and TCRdb kept only the in-frame ones, dropping some. Of 110,000 to 150,000 clones in the sample, 80% were seen once. The sample comprised peripheral blood. Source of these receptors: a man between 65 and 79 years old who had recovered from COVID-19.

In its sample, this clone was seen once. The V and J genes are TRBV3-1 (or the pseudogene TRBV3-2) and TRBJ2-3, with 8 bases lining up with TRBD2. Unmatched junction bases numbered 14, after V lost 1 base and J lost 5 bases. The CDR3 runs to 18 residues. The germline V gene has CDR1 LGHDT and CDR2 YNNKEL (reference sequence). The chain's CDR3 is CASSQVVKLAVYEDTQYF. The CDR3 DNA follows: TGTGCCAGCAGCCAAGTCGTGAAACTAGCGGTCTATGAAGATACGCAGTATTTT.

V is TRBV11-2 and J is TRBJ2-7; a possible D gene is TRBD1 (6 bases). The V and J ends lost 2 bases and 3 bases respectively, with 23 bases between them. There are 18 residues in the CDR3. Germline CDR1 reads SGHAT; CDR2 reads FQNNGV. Here the CDR3 DNA reads TGTGCCAGCAGCTTAAACAGGGACCTCTCTGGCCTCGGCTACGAGCAGTACTTC. It translates to CASSLNRDLSGLGYEQYF.

The chain couples TRBV2 to TRBJ1-4; TRBD1 matches 9 bases. Germline V gene data show CDR1 as SNHLY and CDR2 as FYNNEI. The trim removed 6 bases at V and 8 bases at J, leaving 7 bases unmatched. This CDR3 contains 14 residues. The CDR3 DNA reads as TGTGCCAGCAGCGTGGGACAGGGCATCGAAAAACTGTTTTTT. Its protein is CASSVGQGIEKLFF.

V and J are TRBV4-1 and TRBJ2-7, with D unclear. From germline, CDR1 is MGHRA and CDR2 YSYEKL. V lost 1 base and J lost 0, with 13 bases in between. The CDR3 is 16 amino acids. CDR3 residues: CASSQVFSSTSYEQYF. DNA of the CDR3: TGCGCCAGCAGCCAAGTATTTTCCAGTACCTCCTACGAGCAGTACTTC.

In its sample, this clone was seen a few times. The gene calls are TRBV4-1 and TRBJ2-7, with D possibly matching TRBD2 (6 bases). From germline, CDR1 is MGHRA and CDR2 YSYEKL. This CDR3 has 14 amino acids. V was cut by 0 bases and J by 6 bases, with 12 bases left in between. The CDR3 region is CASSQEGRGGEQYF. The CDR3 DNA reads as TGCGCCAGCAGCCAAGAGGGTCGGGGAGGCGAGCAGTACTTC.

The V and J genes are TRBV7-9 and TRBJ2-1, with D perhaps matching TRBD2 (5 bases). This CDR3 contains 13 residues. V was trimmed by 5 bases and J by 8 bases, leaving 13 bases between them. Germline V gives CDR1 SEHNR, CDR2 FQNEAQ (reference sequence). CDR3 loop: CASSPVAYDEQFF. The CDR3 bases are TGTGCCAGCAGCCCGGTAGCGTACGATGAGCAGTTCTTC. Full variable domain (missing parts from reference TRBV7-9 and TRBJ2-1): DTGVSQNPRHKITKRGQNVTFRCDPISEHNRLYWYRQTLGQGPEFLTYFQNEAQLEKSRLLSDRFSAERPKGSFSTLEIQRTEQGDSAMYLCASSPVAYDEQFFGPGTRLTVL.

CDR3 region: CASSRGGLAGTYEQYF. DNA for the CDR3: TGCGCCAGCAGCCGGGGGGGACTAGCGGGGACCTACGAGCAGTACTTC. The chain is built from TRBV4-1 and TRBJ2-7; the match to TRBD2 covers 13 bases. The CDR3 loop spans 16 amino acids. Unmatched junction bases numbered 5, after V lost 4 bases and J lost 2 bases. CDR1 MGHRA and CDR2 YSYEKL come from the germline V gene.